The clone carrying this TCR beta chain has ten or more counts. Its matching antigen is unknown. CDR3 length: 15 amino acids. The ends were cut back, 4 bases at V and 9 bases at J, with 19 bases in the middle. The V gene's germline CDR1 is SNHLY and CDR2 FYNNEI. This sample stems from a study of early T cells in non-severe SARS-CoV-2 infection. Study-level information: Bulk RNA isolated from unsorted whole blood underwent sequencing; chains were not paired. Study-wide results and caveats: The matching step, a VDJdb search, favored anti-spike CD8 responses and missed private and CD4 specificities.

Researchers tagged individual cDNA molecules with unique molecular identifiers. From the 5' RACE reads, TCRdb called clonotypes with MiXCR, one entry per CDR3 protein. Among 55,000 to 75,000 distinct CDR3 sequences listed, over 9% were seen once. This TCR was sampled from an adult who was a healthcare worker with PCR-confirmed SARS-CoV-2 infection or an uninfected control (not recorded which). The chain joins TRBV2 to TRBJ2-1; D is uncertain. The sample was whole blood. The CDR3 bases are TGTGCCAGCAGTGTTGGTACCCAACGCTACGGTGAGCAGTTCTTC. The encoded protein is CASSVGTQRYGEQFF.